This entry describes one T cell receptor (beta chain). The germline V gene encodes CDR1 LGHNA and CDR2 YSLEER. The V end was cut by 0 bases, the J end by 3 bases, with 12 bases between. The CDR3 runs 15 residues. These data are taken from a study of T cell changes during pregnancy in multiple sclerosis. Profiled with immunoSEQ multiplex PCR; TCRdb holds only in-frame clones, not every one. The sample yields some 80,000 clones, around 92% seen once. The clonotype was recovered from a female donor in good health, enrolled as a control in a pregnancy study. This rearrangement joins TRBV4-3 to TRBJ2-7, with TRBD2 as a possible D gene (6 bases). The material was peripheral blood, obtained in the first trimester of pregnancy. The CDR3 DNA reads as TGCGCCAGCAGCCAAGAGCGACTAGGTAGCTACGAGCAGTACTTC. Translating gives CASSQERLGSYEQYF.